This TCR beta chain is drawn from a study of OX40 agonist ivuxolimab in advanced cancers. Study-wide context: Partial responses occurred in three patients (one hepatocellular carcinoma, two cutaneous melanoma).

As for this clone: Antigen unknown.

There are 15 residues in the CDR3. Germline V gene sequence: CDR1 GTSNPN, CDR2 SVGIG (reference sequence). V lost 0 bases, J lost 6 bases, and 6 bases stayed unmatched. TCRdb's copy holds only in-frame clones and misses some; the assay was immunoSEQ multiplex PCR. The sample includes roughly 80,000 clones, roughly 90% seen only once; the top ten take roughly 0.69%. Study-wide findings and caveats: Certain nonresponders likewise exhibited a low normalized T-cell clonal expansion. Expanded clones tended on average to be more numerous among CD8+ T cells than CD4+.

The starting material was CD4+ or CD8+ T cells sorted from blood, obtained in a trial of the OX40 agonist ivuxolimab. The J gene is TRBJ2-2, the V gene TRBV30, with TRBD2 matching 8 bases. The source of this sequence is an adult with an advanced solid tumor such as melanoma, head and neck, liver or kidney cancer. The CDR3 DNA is TGTGCCTGGAGTGTATGGGTCGGGAGGGCCGGGGAGCTGTTTTTT. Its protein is CAWSVWVGRAGELFF.